This T cell receptor beta chain was recorded in a study of technical replicates of blood from a few donors. The CDR3 spans 13 residues. CDR1 is ENHRY and CDR2 is SYGVKD in the germline V gene. Trimming cost V 6 bases and J 5 bases, with 12 bases left between them. Produced via immunoSEQ multiplex PCR; TCRdb's table is partial and in-frame only. The table records roughly 12,000 clones, around 92% of them present only once. Sequenced input: PBMCs. The V call is TRBV10-3, the J call TRBJ2-3; D might be TRBD2 (6 bases). This clonotype was obtained from a human donor in good health. This CDR3 is CAIRRLVVDTQYF. The DNA of the CDR3 is TGTGCCATCAGAAGACTAGTGGTAGATACGCAGTATTTT.